This record covers a single T cell receptor (beta chain). Its target is not known. Sequencing was performed with immunoSEQ multiplex PCR; in TCRdb, only in-frame clones are kept and a portion is missing. The data contain tens of thousands of clones, roughly nine tenths of them singletons. At cycle 4 day 1, cycle 7 day 1, and baseline, blood was sampled. The sample is drawn from a study of OX40 agonist ivuxolimab in advanced cancers. Study overall: Patients were treated with ivuxolimab, an agonistic anti-OX40 (CD134) antibody. Patients receiving dose escalation had hepatocellular carcinoma, melanoma, renal cell or head and neck cancer.

Study-wide results and caveats: There was clonal expansion of CD4+ and CD8+ blood T cells by week 6 at 0.1 to 3.0 mg/kg.

The receptor was isolated from an adult with an advanced solid tumor such as melanoma, head and neck, liver or kidney cancer. The source was CD4+ or CD8+ T cells sorted from blood, collected in a trial of the OX40 agonist ivuxolimab.

The CDR3 bases are TGTGCCAGCAGTTTAACGACACCCAATCGCATTACAGATACGCAGTATTTT. Its translation is CASSLTTPNRITDTQYF. The gene calls are TRBV27 and TRBJ2-3, with D uncertain. Trimming left V 2 bases short and J 3 bases short, with 18 bases between. The germline V gene encodes CDR1 MNHEY and CDR2 SMNVEV (reference sequence). This CDR3 comprises 17 residues.